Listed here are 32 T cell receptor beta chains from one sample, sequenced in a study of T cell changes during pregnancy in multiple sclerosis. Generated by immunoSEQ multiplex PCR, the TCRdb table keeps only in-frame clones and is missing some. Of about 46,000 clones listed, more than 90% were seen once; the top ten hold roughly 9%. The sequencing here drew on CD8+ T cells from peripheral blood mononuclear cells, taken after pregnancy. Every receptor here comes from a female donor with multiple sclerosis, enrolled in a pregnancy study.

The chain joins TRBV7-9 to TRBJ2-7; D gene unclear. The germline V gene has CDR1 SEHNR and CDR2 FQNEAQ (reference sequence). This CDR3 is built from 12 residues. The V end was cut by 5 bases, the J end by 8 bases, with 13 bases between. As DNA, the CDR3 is TGTGCCAGCAGCCCCCTGATGGGCCAGCAGTACTTC. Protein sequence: CASSPLMGQQYF.

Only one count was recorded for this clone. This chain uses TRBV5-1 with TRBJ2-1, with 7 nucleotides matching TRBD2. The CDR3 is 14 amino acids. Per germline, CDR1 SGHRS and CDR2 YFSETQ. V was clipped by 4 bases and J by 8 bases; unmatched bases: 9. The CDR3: CASSPESGNDEQFF. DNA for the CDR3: TGCGCCAGCAGCCCCGAAAGCGGGAACGATGAGCAGTTCTTC.

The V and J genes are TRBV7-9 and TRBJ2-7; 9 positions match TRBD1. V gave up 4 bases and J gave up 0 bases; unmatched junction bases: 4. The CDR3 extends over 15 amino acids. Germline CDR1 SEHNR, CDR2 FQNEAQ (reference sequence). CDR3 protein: CASSSTTGGSYEQYF. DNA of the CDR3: TGTGCCAGCAGCTCAACGACAGGGGGCTCCTACGAGCAGTACTTC.

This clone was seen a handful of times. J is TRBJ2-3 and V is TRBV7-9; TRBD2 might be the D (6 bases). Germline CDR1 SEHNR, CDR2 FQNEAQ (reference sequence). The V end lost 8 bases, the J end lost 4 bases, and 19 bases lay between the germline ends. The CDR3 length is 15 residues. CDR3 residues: CASGSSGPEADTQYF. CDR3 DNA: TGTGCCAGCGGGAGTAGCGGCCCAGAGGCAGATACGCAGTATTTT.

The CDR3 reads CASSIGLVLAGSNEQYF. The CDR3 bases are TGTGCCAGTAGTATAGGTCTGGTACTAGCGGGATCTAACGAGCAGTACTTC. The V gene is TRBV19, the J gene TRBJ2-7; 10 bases align to TRBD2. Trimming took 1 base from V and 5 from J; bases not matched to a gene: 11. The CDR3 totals 17 residues. The germline V gene encodes CDR1 LNHDA and CDR2 SQIVND (reference sequence).

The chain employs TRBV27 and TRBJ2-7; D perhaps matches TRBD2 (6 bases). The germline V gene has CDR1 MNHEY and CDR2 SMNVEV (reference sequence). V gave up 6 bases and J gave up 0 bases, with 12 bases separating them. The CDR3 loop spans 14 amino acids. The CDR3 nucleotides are TGTGCCAGCAGAACTTTGGGGGGCTCCTACGAGCAGTACTTC. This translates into CASRTLGGSYEQYF.

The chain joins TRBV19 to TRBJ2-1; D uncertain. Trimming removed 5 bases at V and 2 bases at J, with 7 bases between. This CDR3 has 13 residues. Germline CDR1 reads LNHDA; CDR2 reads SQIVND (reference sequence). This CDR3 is CASSSYTYNEQFF. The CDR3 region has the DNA TGTGCCAGTAGTTCGTACACCTACAATGAGCAGTTCTTC.

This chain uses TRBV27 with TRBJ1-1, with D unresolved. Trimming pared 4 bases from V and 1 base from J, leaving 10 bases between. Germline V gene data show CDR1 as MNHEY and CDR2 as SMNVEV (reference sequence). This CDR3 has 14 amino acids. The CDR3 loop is CASSYREKNTEAFF. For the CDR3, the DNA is TGTGCCAGCAGTTACCGGGAAAAGAACACTGAAGCTTTCTTT.

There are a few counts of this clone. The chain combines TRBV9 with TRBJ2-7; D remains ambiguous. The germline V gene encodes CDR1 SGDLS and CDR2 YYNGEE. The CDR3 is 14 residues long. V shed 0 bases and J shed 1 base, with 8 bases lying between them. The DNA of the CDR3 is TGTGCCAGCAGCGTAGGAGGTCCATCCTACGAGCAGTACTTC. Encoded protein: CASSVGGPSYEQYF. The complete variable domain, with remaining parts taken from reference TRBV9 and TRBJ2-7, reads DSGVTQTPKHLITATGQRVTLRCSPRSGDLSVYWYQQSLDQGLQFLIQYYNGEERAKGNILERFSAQQFPDLHSELNLSSLELGDSALYFCASSVGGPSYEQYFGPGTRLTVT.

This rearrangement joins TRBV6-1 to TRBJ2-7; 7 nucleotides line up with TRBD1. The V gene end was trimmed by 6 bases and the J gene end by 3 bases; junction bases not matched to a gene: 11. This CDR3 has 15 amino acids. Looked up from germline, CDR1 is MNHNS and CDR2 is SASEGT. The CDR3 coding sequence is TGTGCCAGCAGGGTGGGGACAGACTCCAGCTACGAGCAGTACTTC. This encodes CASRVGTDSSYEQYF.

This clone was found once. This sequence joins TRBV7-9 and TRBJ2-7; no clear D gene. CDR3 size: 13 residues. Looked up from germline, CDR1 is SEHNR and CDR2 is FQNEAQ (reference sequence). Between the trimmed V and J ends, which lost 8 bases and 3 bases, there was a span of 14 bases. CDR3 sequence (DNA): TGTGCCAGCTTGCCCCCACGGAGCTACGAGCAGTACTTC. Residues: CASLPPRSYEQYF.

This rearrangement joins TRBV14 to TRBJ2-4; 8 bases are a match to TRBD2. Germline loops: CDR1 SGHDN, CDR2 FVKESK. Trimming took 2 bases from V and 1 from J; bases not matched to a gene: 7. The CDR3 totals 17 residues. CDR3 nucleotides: TGTGCCAGCAGCCAAAGGGATAGCGGGGCGGCCAAAAACATTCAGTACTTC. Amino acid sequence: CASSQRDSGAAKNIQYF.

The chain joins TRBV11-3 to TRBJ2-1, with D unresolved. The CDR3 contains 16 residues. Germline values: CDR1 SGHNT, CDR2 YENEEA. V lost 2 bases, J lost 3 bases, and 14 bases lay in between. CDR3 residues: CASSLPGVSDYNEQFF. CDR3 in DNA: TGTGCCAGCAGCTTACCCGGAGTGAGTGACTACAATGAGCAGTTCTTC.

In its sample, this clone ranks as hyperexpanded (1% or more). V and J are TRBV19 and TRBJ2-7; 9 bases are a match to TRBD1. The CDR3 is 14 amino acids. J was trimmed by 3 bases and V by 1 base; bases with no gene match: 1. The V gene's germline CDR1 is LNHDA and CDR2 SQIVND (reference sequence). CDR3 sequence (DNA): TGTGCCAGTAGTATAGCGGGACAGGGCTACGAGCAGTACTTC. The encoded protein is CASSIAGQGYEQYF.

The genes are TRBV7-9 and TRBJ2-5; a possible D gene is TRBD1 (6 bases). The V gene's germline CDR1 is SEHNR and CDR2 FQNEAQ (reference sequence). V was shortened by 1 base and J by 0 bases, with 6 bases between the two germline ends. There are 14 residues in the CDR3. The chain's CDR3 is CASSLGDNQETQYF. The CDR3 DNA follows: TGTGCCAGCAGCTTAGGGGACAACCAAGAGACCCAGTACTTC.

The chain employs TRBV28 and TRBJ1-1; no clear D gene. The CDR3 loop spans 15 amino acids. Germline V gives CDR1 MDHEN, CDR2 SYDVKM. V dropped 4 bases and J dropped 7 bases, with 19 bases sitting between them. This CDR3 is CASSSPRTPGFEAFF. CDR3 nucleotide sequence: TGTGCCAGCAGTTCTCCCCGGACGCCGGGATTTGAAGCTTTCTTT.

The CDR3 reads CASSSRRTRVMNTEAFF. The CDR3, as DNA: TGTGCCAGCAGCTCTAGACGGACGAGGGTAATGAACACTGAAGCTTTCTTT. The rearrangement uses TRBV7-9 and TRBJ1-1; D unresolved. With 4 bases removed from V and 0 bases from J, the gap between germline ends came to 18 bases. This CDR3 is 17 amino acids long. CDR1 SEHNR and CDR2 FQNEAQ come from the germline V gene (reference sequence).

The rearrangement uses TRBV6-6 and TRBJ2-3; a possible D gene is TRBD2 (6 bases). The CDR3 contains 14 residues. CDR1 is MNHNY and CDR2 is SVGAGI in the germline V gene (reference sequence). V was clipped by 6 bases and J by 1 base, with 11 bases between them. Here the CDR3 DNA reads TGTGCCAGCAGACCGACTAGACGCACAGATACGCAGTATTTT. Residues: CASRPTRRTDTQYF.

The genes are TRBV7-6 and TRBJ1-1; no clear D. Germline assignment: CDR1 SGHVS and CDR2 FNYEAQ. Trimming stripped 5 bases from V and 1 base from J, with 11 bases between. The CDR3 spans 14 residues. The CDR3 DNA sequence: TGTGCCAGCAGCCAAAGCTTATGGAACACTGAAGCTTTCTTT. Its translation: CASSQSLWNTEAFF.

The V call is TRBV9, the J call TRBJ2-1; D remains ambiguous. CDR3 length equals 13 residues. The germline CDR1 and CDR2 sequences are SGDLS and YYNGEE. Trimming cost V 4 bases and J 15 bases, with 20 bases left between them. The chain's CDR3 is CASSPTGAPPAFF. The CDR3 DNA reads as TGTGCCAGCAGCCCGACTGGTGCCCCACCAGCGTTCTTC.

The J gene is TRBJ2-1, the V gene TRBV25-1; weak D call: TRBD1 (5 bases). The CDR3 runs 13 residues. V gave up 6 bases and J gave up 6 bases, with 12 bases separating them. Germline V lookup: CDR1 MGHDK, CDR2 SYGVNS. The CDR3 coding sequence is TGTGCCAGCAGCCAGGGTTTAAGCAATGAGCAGTTCTTC. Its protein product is CASSQGLSNEQFF.

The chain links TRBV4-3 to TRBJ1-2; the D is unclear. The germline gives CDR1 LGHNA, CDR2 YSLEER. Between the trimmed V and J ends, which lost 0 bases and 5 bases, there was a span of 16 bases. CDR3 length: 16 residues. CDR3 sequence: CASSQEVSWGVYGYTF. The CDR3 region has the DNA TGCGCCAGCAGCCAAGAGGTTTCGTGGGGAGTTTATGGCTACACCTTC.

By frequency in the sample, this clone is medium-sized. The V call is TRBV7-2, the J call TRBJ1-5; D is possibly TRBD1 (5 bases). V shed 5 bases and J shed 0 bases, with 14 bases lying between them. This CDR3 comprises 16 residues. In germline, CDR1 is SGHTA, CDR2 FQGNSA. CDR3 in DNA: TGTGCCAGCAGCGTAGACAGTGCCCATAGCAATCAGCCCCAGCATTTT. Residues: CASSVDSAHSNQPQHF. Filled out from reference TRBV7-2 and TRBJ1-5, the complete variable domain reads GAGVSQSPSNKVTEKGKDVELRCDPISGHTALYWYRQSLGQGLEFLIYFQGNSAPDKSGLPSDRFSAERTGGSVSTLTIQRTQQEDSAVYLCASSVDSAHSNQPQHFGDGTRLSIL.

The CDR3 region is CASSTGGVSGQPQHF. The CDR3 bases are TGTGCCAGTAGTACGGGGGGAGTGTCGGGTCAGCCCCAGCATTTT. The chain carries TRBV19 and TRBJ1-5; tentative D call: TRBD1 (5 bases). Germline V gives CDR1 LNHDA, CDR2 SQIVND (reference sequence). Trimming left V 4 bases short and J 6 bases short, with 16 bases between. This CDR3 spans 15 amino acids.

For the CDR3, the DNA is TGTGCCAGCACCGCGATAGCGGGAGCATACAATGAGCAGTTCTTC. Translating gives CASTAIAGAYNEQFF. The V call is TRBV9, the J call TRBJ2-1; 9 bases line up with TRBD2. This CDR3 has 15 amino acids. With V trimmed by 6 bases and J by 4 bases, 8 bases remained unmatched. CDR1 SGDLS and CDR2 YYNGEE come from the germline V gene.

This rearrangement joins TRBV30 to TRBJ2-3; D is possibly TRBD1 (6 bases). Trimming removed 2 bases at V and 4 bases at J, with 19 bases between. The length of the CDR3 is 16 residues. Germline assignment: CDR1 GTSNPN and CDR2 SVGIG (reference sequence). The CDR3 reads CAWSSPRGFAADTQYF. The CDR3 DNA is TGTGCCTGGAGTAGTCCCAGGGGCTTCGCGGCAGATACGCAGTATTTT.

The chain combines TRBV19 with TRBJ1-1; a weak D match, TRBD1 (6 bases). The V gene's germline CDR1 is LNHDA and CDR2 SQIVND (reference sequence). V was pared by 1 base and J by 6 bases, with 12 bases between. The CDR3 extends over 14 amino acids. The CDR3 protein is CASSIGAGEPEAFF. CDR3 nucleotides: TGTGCCAGTAGTATAGGTGCAGGGGAGCCTGAAGCTTTCTTT.

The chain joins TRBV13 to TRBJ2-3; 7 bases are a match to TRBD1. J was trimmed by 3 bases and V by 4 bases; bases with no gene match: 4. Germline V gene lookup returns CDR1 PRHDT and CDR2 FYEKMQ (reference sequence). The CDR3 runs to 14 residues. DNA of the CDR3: TGTGCCAGCAGCTCCGGGACAGCTACAGATACGCAGTATTTT. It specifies CASSSGTATDTQYF.

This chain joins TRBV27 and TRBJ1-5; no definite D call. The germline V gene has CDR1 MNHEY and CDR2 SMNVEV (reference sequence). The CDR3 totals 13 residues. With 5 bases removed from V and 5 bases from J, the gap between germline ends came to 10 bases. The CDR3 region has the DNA TGTGCCAGCAGTCGCTCGACTCATCAGCCCCAGCATTTT. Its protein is CASSRSTHQPQHF.

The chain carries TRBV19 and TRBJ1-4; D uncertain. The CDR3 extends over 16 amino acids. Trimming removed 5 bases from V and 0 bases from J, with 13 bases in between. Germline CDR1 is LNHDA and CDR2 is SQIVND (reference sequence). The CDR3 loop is CASSYGRAATNEKLFF. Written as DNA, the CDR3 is TGTGCCAGTAGTTACGGGAGGGCTGCAACTAATGAAAAACTGTTTTTT.

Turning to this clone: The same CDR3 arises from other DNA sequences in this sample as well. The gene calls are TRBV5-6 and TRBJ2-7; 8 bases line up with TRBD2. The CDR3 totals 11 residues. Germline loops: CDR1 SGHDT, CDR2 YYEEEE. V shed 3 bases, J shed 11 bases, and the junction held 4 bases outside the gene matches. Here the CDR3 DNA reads TGTGCCAGCAGCTCCCCGGGGGGGGAGTACTTC. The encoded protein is CASSSPGGEYF.

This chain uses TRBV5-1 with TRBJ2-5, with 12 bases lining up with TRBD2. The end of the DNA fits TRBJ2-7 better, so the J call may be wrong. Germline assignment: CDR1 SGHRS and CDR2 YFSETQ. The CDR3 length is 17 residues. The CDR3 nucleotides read TGCGCCAGCAGCTTGGAGGCGGCAGGACTAGCGGGAAACGAGCAGTACTTC. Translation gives CASSLEAAGLAGNEQYF.